This is a list of T cell receptor beta chains from one sample in a study of identical twins. TCRdb analysed the 5' RACE reads with MiXCR anew, one entry per CDR3 protein. This sample has 400,000 to 600,000 distinct CDR3 sequences, with about 20% found just once. A further study also used this sample, focusing on yellow fever vaccine responses in identical twins.

The sequenced sample consisted of CD4+ T cells sorted from blood. The receptors originated from a woman aged 18-30 years in good health. Each CDR3 is given with its conserved first and last residue. A D gene is named only where the DNA matches it firmly. Size is omitted from some rows. Given values are once, few, many or a class for expanded clones.

v_call: TRBV12-3/TRBV12-4; clone_size: .; j_call: TRBJ2-1; d_call: TRBD2; cdr3_aa: CASSLGGEWGRENNEQFF; cdr3_nt: TGTGCCAGCAGTTTAGGGGGTGAGTGGGGGAGGGAGAACAATGAGCAGTTCTTC
v_call: TRBV2; clone_size: .; j_call: TRBJ2-2; d_call: .; cdr3_aa: CASSEGPANTGELFF; cdr3_nt: TGTGCCAGCAGTGAAGGTCCAGCGAACACCGGGGAGCTGTTTTTT
v_call: TRBV12-3/TRBV12-4; clone_size: .; j_call: TRBJ1-5; d_call: .; cdr3_aa: CASSLSPRQPQHF; cdr3_nt: TGTGCCAGCAGTTTAAGCCCCCGACAGCCCCAGCATTTT
v_call: TRBV5-1; clone_size: .; j_call: TRBJ2-1; d_call: .; cdr3_aa: CASSLSGTTNNEQFF; cdr3_nt: TGCGCCAGCAGCTTGTCCGGGACCACGAACAATGAGCAGTTCTTC
v_call: TRBV7-8; clone_size: .; j_call: TRBJ2-1; d_call: .; cdr3_aa: CASSSLRPDPFF; cdr3_nt: TGTGCCAGCAGCTCCCTCCGGCCGGATCCGTTCTTC
v_call: TRBV11-2; clone_size: .; j_call: TRBJ1-3; d_call: .; cdr3_aa: CASSPGMAGNTIYF; cdr3_nt: TGTGCCAGCAGCCCAGGGATGGCTGGAAACACCATATATTTT
v_call: TRBV5-6; clone_size: .; j_call: TRBJ2-7; d_call: .; cdr3_aa: CASSLSHGYYEQYF; cdr3_nt: TGTGCCAGCAGCCTATCGCACGGATACTACGAGCAGTACTTC
v_call: TRBV6-5; clone_size: .; j_call: TRBJ1-2; d_call: .; cdr3_aa: CASSYSGIQGLYGYTF; cdr3_nt: TGTGCCAGCAGTTACTCTGGAATCCAGGGTTTGTATGGCTACACCTTC
v_call: TRBV20-1; clone_size: few; j_call: TRBJ1-1; d_call: .; cdr3_aa: CSAGSAGRDTEAFF; cdr3_nt: TGCAGTGCGGGCTCGGCGGGGCGGGACACTGAAGCTTTCTTT
v_call: TRBV27; clone_size: .; j_call: TRBJ2-1; d_call: TRBD2; cdr3_aa: CASSLRAGGIIYNEQFF; cdr3_nt: TGTGCCAGCAGTTTAAGGGCGGGAGGTATTATTTACAATGAGCAGTTCTTC
v_call: TRBV28; clone_size: few; j_call: TRBJ2-5; d_call: .; cdr3_aa: CASSLRLQGETQYF; cdr3_nt: TGTGCCAGCAGTTTACGTCTCCAGGGTGAGACCCAGTACTTC
v_call: TRBV6-4; clone_size: .; j_call: TRBJ2-5; d_call: TRBD1; cdr3_aa: CASSLEPGQIETQYF; cdr3_nt: TGCGCCAGCAGCTTGGAGCCGGGACAGATAGAGACCCAGTACTTC
v_call: TRBV6-1; clone_size: .; j_call: TRBJ1-1; d_call: TRBD1; cdr3_aa: CASSRRTGGLNTEAFF; cdr3_nt: TGTGCCAGCAGTCGAAGGACAGGGGGGCTGAACACTGAAGCTTTCTTT
v_call: TRBV7-2; clone_size: few; j_call: TRBJ1-1; d_call: .; cdr3_aa: CASSLREITYTEAFF; cdr3_nt: TGTGCCAGCAGCTTGCGGGAGATAACCTACACTGAAGCTTTCTTT
v_call: TRBV24-1; clone_size: few; j_call: TRBJ2-5; d_call: .; cdr3_aa: CATSDPLRTGETQYF; cdr3_nt: TGTGCCACCAGTGACCCGTTGCGGACGGGAGAGACCCAGTACTTC
v_call: TRBV5-1; clone_size: few; j_call: TRBJ2-1; d_call: TRBD2; cdr3_aa: CASSLPRTSGSVYEQFF; cdr3_nt: TGCGCCAGCAGCTTGCCCCGGACTAGCGGGAGTGTATATGAGCAGTTCTTC
v_call: TRBV4-2; clone_size: few; j_call: TRBJ2-7; d_call: TRBD2; cdr3_aa: CASSQVGTSSYEQYF; cdr3_nt: TGTGCCAGCAGCCAAGTCGGGACTAGCTCCTACGAGCAGTACTTC
v_call: TRBV12-3/TRBV12-4; clone_size: .; j_call: TRBJ2-2; d_call: TRBD1; cdr3_aa: CASRSTGGALAGELFF; cdr3_nt: TGTGCCAGCAGATCGACAGGGGGCGCATTGGCCGGGGAGCTGTTTTTT
v_call: TRBV5-1; clone_size: few; j_call: TRBJ1-1; d_call: TRBD1; cdr3_aa: CASSPGQGRQNTEAFF; cdr3_nt: TGCGCCAGCAGCCCCGGACAGGGGAGGCAGAACACTGAAGCTTTCTTT
v_call: TRBV5-6; clone_size: .; j_call: TRBJ2-3; d_call: TRBD2; cdr3_aa: CASSLGISGLGTDTQYF; cdr3_nt: TGTGCCAGCAGCTTGGGCATCTCGGGACTAGGCACAGATACGCAGTATTTT
v_call: TRBV28; clone_size: .; j_call: TRBJ2-3; d_call: .; cdr3_aa: CASSSKPSTSTDTQYF; cdr3_nt: TGTGCCAGCAGCTCTAAGCCCAGCACTAGCACAGATACGCAGTATTTT
v_call: TRBV29-1; clone_size: .; j_call: TRBJ1-1; d_call: TRBD1; cdr3_aa: CSVMTDRGFTEAFF; cdr3_nt: TGCAGCGTTATGACGGACAGGGGGTTCACTGAAGCTTTCTTT
v_call: TRBV6-1; clone_size: few; j_call: TRBJ2-3; d_call: TRBD1; cdr3_aa: CASSMDRGGYTQYF; cdr3_nt: TGTGCCAGCAGTATGGACAGGGGCGGGTATACGCAGTATTTT
v_call: TRBV4-1; clone_size: .; j_call: TRBJ2-4; d_call: TRBD1; cdr3_aa: CASSHPGTAKNIQYF; cdr3_nt: TGCGCCAGCAGCCACCCAGGGACAGCAAAAAACATTCAGTACTTC
v_call: TRBV20-1; clone_size: few; j_call: TRBJ2-7; d_call: .; cdr3_aa: CSASVPGISYEQYF; cdr3_nt: TGCAGTGCTAGCGTACCAGGCATTTCCTACGAGCAGTACTTC
v_call: TRBV5-1; clone_size: .; j_call: TRBJ1-1; d_call: .; cdr3_aa: CASSLSQRGTEAFF; cdr3_nt: TGCGCCAGCAGCTTGTCGCAAAGGGGCACTGAAGCTTTCTTT
v_call: TRBV5-1; clone_size: .; j_call: TRBJ2-1; d_call: .; cdr3_aa: CASSPLGGGGGEQFF; cdr3_nt: TGCGCCAGCAGCCCCCTCGGGGGAGGGGGAGGTGAGCAGTTCTTC
v_call: TRBV12-3/TRBV12-4; clone_size: few; j_call: TRBJ2-1; d_call: TRBD1; cdr3_aa: CASKLRDRVGSEQFF; cdr3_nt: TGTGCCAGCAAACTCCGGGACAGGGTTGGGAGTGAGCAGTTCTTC
v_call: TRBV24-1; clone_size: .; j_call: TRBJ2-6; d_call: .; cdr3_aa: CATSEHRAGANVLTF; cdr3_nt: TGTGCCACCAGTGAGCACAGGGCTGGGGCCAACGTCCTGACTTTC
v_call: TRBV11-2; clone_size: .; j_call: TRBJ2-7; d_call: .; cdr3_aa: CASSLGPGASYEQYF; cdr3_nt: TGTGCCAGCAGCCTAGGGCCAGGGGCCTCCTACGAGCAGTACTTC
v_call: TRBV9; clone_size: .; j_call: TRBJ2-1; d_call: TRBD2; cdr3_aa: CASTAGLAGGFPVF; cdr3_nt: TGTGCCAGCACCGCCGGACTAGCGGGGGGATTCCCAGTCTTC
v_call: TRBV20-1; clone_size: .; j_call: TRBJ2-6; d_call: .; cdr3_aa: CSARAGRVLSGANVLTF; cdr3_nt: TGCAGTGCTAGAGCGGGCAGGGTGCTCTCTGGGGCCAACGTCCTGACTTTC
v_call: TRBV28; clone_size: few; j_call: TRBJ2-1; d_call: .; cdr3_aa: CASSRPNEQFF; cdr3_nt: TGTGCCAGCAGTCGACCGAATGAGCAGTTCTTC
v_call: TRBV5-1; clone_size: many; j_call: TRBJ2-7; d_call: TRBD1; cdr3_aa: CASSLASGQGAYEQYF; cdr3_nt: TGCGCCAGCAGCTTGGCCTCGGGACAGGGGGCTTACGAGCAGTACTTC
v_call: TRBV20-1; clone_size: few; j_call: TRBJ2-1; d_call: TRBD1; cdr3_aa: CSAKWWGQGTNEQFF; cdr3_nt: TGCAGTGCTAAGTGGTGGGGACAGGGGACAAATGAGCAGTTCTTC
v_call: TRBV10-3; clone_size: once; j_call: TRBJ1-2; d_call: TRBD1; cdr3_aa: CAISESMGQGYGYTF; cdr3_nt: TGTGCCATCAGTGAGTCGATGGGACAGGGGTATGGCTACACCTTC
v_call: TRBV29-1; clone_size: .; j_call: TRBJ1-5; d_call: TRBD1; cdr3_aa: CSVGDRVSPQHF; cdr3_nt: TGCAGCGTTGGGGACAGGGTAAGCCCCCAGCATTTT
v_call: TRBV6-6; clone_size: few; j_call: TRBJ1-5; d_call: .; cdr3_aa: CASSYLTDTPQHF; cdr3_nt: TGTGCCAGCAGTTACTTGACCGACACGCCCCAGCATTTT
v_call: TRBV29-1; clone_size: few; j_call: TRBJ2-5; d_call: TRBD2; cdr3_aa: CSVERGGTETQYF; cdr3_nt: TGCAGCGTGGAGCGGGGGGGCACAGAGACCCAGTACTTC
v_call: TRBV3-1; clone_size: few; j_call: TRBJ1-2; d_call: TRBD1; cdr3_aa: CASSPFGDRGFYGYTF; cdr3_nt: TGTGCCAGCAGCCCCTTTGGGGACAGGGGGTTCTATGGCTACACCTTC
v_call: TRBV3-1; clone_size: .; j_call: TRBJ2-5; d_call: TRBD1; cdr3_aa: CTSSFLGTGAAFQETQYF; cdr3_nt: TGTACCAGCAGTTTCCTGGGGACAGGGGCCGCGTTCCAGGAGACCCAGTACTTC
v_call: TRBV7-7; clone_size: few; j_call: TRBJ1-1; d_call: TRBD1; cdr3_aa: CASSCKDRGLNTEAFF; cdr3_nt: TGTGCCAGCAGCTGCAAAGACAGGGGGTTGAACACTGAAGCTTTCTTT
v_call: TRBV20-1; clone_size: .; j_call: TRBJ2-7; d_call: TRBD2; cdr3_aa: CSARVLASGLYEQYF; cdr3_nt: TGCAGTGCTAGAGTCCTGGCTAGCGGGCTCTACGAGCAGTACTTC
v_call: TRBV6-1; clone_size: .; j_call: TRBJ2-7; d_call: .; cdr3_aa: CASSPGRAHSYEQYF; cdr3_nt: TGTGCCAGCAGCCCAGGGCGGGCGCACTCCTACGAGCAGTACTTC
v_call: TRBV2; clone_size: .; j_call: TRBJ2-3; d_call: .; cdr3_aa: CASIGDTQYF; cdr3_nt: TGTGCCAGCATAGGAGATACGCAGTATTTT
v_call: TRBV9; clone_size: .; j_call: TRBJ2-3; d_call: TRBD2; cdr3_aa: CASSVATIAGATAGQDTQYF; cdr3_nt: TGTGCCAGCAGCGTAGCTACGATAGCGGGGGCGACGGCCGGTCAGGATACGCAGTATTTT
v_call: TRBV10-3; clone_size: few; j_call: TRBJ2-7; d_call: .; cdr3_aa: CAISESYSYEQYF; cdr3_nt: TGTGCCATCAGTGAGAGTTACTCCTACGAGCAGTACTTC
v_call: TRBV20-1; clone_size: few; j_call: TRBJ2-1; d_call: TRBD2; cdr3_aa: CSATEASGVNNEQFF; cdr3_nt: TGCAGTGCTACGGAAGCTAGCGGGGTTAACAATGAGCAGTTCTTC
v_call: TRBV7-9; clone_size: .; j_call: TRBJ2-3; d_call: .; cdr3_aa: CASSLEGGVATDTQYF; cdr3_nt: TGTGCCAGCAGCTTAGAGGGGGGCGTAGCGACAGATACGCAGTATTTT
v_call: TRBV2; clone_size: few; j_call: TRBJ1-6; d_call: .; cdr3_aa: CASSEGPSPLHF; cdr3_nt: TGTGCCAGCAGTGAAGGTCCTTCACCCCTCCACTTT
v_call: TRBV7-2; clone_size: .; j_call: TRBJ2-7; d_call: .; cdr3_aa: CASSVGGVPGEQYF; cdr3_nt: TGTGCCAGCAGCGTAGGCGGAGTTCCTGGGGAGCAGTACTTC
v_call: TRBV5-1; clone_size: .; j_call: TRBJ2-7; d_call: .; cdr3_aa: CASSLPGTGEQYF; cdr3_nt: TGCGCCAGCAGCTTACCCGGAACTGGCGAGCAGTACTTC
v_call: TRBV10-3; clone_size: .; j_call: TRBJ2-1; d_call: TRBD1; cdr3_aa: CAISEPGTDNEQFF; cdr3_nt: TGTGCCATCAGTGAGCCCGGGACAGACAATGAGCAGTTCTTC
v_call: TRBV28; clone_size: few; j_call: TRBJ1-5; d_call: .; cdr3_aa: CASSQQPQHF; cdr3_nt: TGTGCCAGCAGCCAGCAGCCCCAGCATTTT
v_call: TRBV5-6; clone_size: few; j_call: TRBJ2-5; d_call: TRBD2; cdr3_aa: CASSSGLAGLQETQYF; cdr3_nt: TGTGCCAGCAGTTCTGGACTAGCGGGGCTCCAAGAGACCCAGTACTTC
v_call: TRBV7-8; clone_size: .; j_call: TRBJ2-6; d_call: .; cdr3_aa: CASSLTRDSGANVLTF; cdr3_nt: TGTGCCAGCAGCTTAACTCGGGACTCTGGGGCCAACGTCCTGACTTTC
v_call: TRBV29-1; clone_size: few; j_call: TRBJ2-1; d_call: .; cdr3_aa: CSYFQGNEQFF; cdr3_nt: TGCAGTTACTTCCAGGGCAATGAGCAGTTCTTC
v_call: TRBV7-3; clone_size: .; j_call: TRBJ2-2; d_call: .; cdr3_aa: CASSPGPGAQTGELFF; cdr3_nt: TGTGCCAGCAGCCCCGGTCCGGGGGCCCAAACCGGGGAGCTGTTTTTT